The 26 T cell receptor beta chains in this list originate from one sample, sequenced in a study of regulatory T cells in long-lasting Graves disease. Through Arm-PCR of CDR3 regions and iRepertoire HTBI primers, TCR beta libraries were built. MiXCR, applied by TCRdb to the multiplex PCR reads, yields one record per CDR3 protein. The profile shows 700,000 or so distinct CDR3 sequences, 25% to 35% of them singletons. The sample's time point: persistent/refractory GD, antithyroid drugs over 5 years with positive TRAb. Scientists built the TCR library using RNA that was extracted from PBMCs. This material consisted of peripheral blood mononuclear cells (PBMCs), taken when the disease was refractory, from a patient treated with antithyroid drugs. These receptors came from a female donor with Graves disease.

This chain connects TRBV7-3 to TRBJ1-1; TRBD1 matches 7 bases. The CDR3 is 17 amino acids. Germline CDR1 SGHTA, CDR2 FQGTGA. The V gene end was trimmed by 1 base and the J gene end by 4 bases; junction bases not matched to a gene: 12. For the CDR3, the DNA is TGTGCCAGCAGCTTAATTGGAGGGACAGCGGGTGTCACTGAAGCTTTCTTT. Protein: CASSLIGGTAGVTEAFF.

With respect to this clonotype: The junction departs from germline at one end; a sequencing error may be responsible. The genes are TRBV3-1 and TRBJ2-5; D gene uncertain. Looked up from germline, CDR1 is LGHDT and CDR2 is YNNKEL (reference sequence). This CDR3 is built from 12 residues. The CDR3: CASSLLQETQHF. The DNA for the CDR3 is TGTGCCAGCAGTCTACTACAAGAGACCCAGCACTTC.

This clonotype was seen ten or more times. The chain employs TRBV12-3 or TRBV12-4 and TRBJ2-7, with 8 bases matching TRBD1. The V segment lost 6 bases and the J segment 5 bases; nucleotides outside the gene matches: 9. The CDR3 spans 14 residues. The CDR3 region is CASSPRTGRHEQYF. DNA for the CDR3: TGTGCCAGCAGCCCAAGGACAGGGAGGCACGAGCAGTACTTC.

This chain connects TRBV27 to TRBJ1-2, with D maybe TRBD1 (5 bases). Germline V gene sequence: CDR1 MNHEY, CDR2 SMNVEV (reference sequence). V lost 2 bases and J 5 bases, leaving 21 bases between the germline ends. The CDR3 has 17 residues. In DNA form, the CDR3 reads TGTGCCAGCAGTTTACTAGGGGTGGCAGGGTTAGAGTATGGCTACACCTTC. It is translated as CASSLLGVAGLEYGYTF.

This clonotype was counted at least ten times. The chain links TRBV12-3 or TRBV12-4 to TRBJ1-1, with D perhaps TRBD1 (5 bases). V gave up 5 bases and J gave up 1 base, with 14 bases separating them. This CDR3 region has 15 residues. In nucleotides, the CDR3 is TGTGCCAGCAGTCCCCGGGACTTAGGGAACACTGAAGCTTTCTTT. It encodes CASSPRDLGNTEAFF.

This clonotype came up a few times. V and J are TRBV6-1 and TRBJ2-7; D is perhaps TRBD1 (6 bases). The CDR3 is made up of 17 amino acids. The germline gives CDR1 MNHNS, CDR2 SASEGT. Trimming pared 5 bases from V and 0 bases from J, leaving 20 bases between. The CDR3 DNA sequence: TGTGCCAGCAGTCGGGTGAACGTTAGGACAGTCTCCTACGAGCAGTACTTC. This codes for CASSRVNVRTVSYEQYF.

The V gene is TRBV5-1, the J gene TRBJ1-2; D might be TRBD1 (5 bases). Trimming shortened V by 3 bases and J by 8 bases, and 11 bases separated the two germline ends. CDR1 SGHRS and CDR2 YFSETQ come from the germline V gene. The CDR3 consists of 12 residues. CDR3: CASSSGLLGYTF. As DNA, the CDR3 is TGCGCCAGCAGCTCGGGACTCCTGGGCTACACCTTC.

The gene calls are TRBV5-1 and TRBJ2-2; D is perhaps TRBD2 (5 bases). V lost 3 bases, J lost 1 base, and 10 bases lay in between. The CDR3 consists of 15 residues. Germline V CDR1 and CDR2: SGHRS, YFSETQ. The CDR3 spells CASSWGSVNTGELFF. Written as DNA, the CDR3 is TGCGCCAGCAGCTGGGGTAGCGTGAACACCGGGGAGCTGTTTTTT.

This clonotype has just a few counts. The gene calls are TRBV2 and TRBJ2-1, with 7 bases matching TRBD1. V trimming: 7 bases; J trimming: 3 bases; junction bases outside the gene matches: 9. The CDR3 consists of 15 residues. Germline V gene sequence: CDR1 SNHLY, CDR2 FYNNEI. Written as DNA, the CDR3 is TGTGCCAGCATTCCACAGGGGCGAAGCTACAATGAGCAGTTCTTC. Protein: CASIPQGRSYNEQFF.

CDR3 sequence: CASRNGWGEALSYEQYF. The CDR3 DNA follows: TGTGCCAGCAGGAACGGTTGGGGGGAGGCCCTCTCCTACGAGCAGTACTTC. The chain links TRBV25-1 to TRBJ2-7; D is possibly TRBD2 (6 bases). Germline CDR1 MGHDK, CDR2 SYGVNS. The CDR3 has 17 amino acids. Trimming stripped 6 bases from V and 0 bases from J, with 21 bases between.

This clonotype was recorded at least ten times. The rearrangement uses TRBV20-1 and TRBJ2-7, with D unclear. The CDR3 length is 13 residues. Looked up from germline, CDR1 is DFQATT and CDR2 is SNEGSKA (reference sequence). The V end lost 5 bases, the J end lost 2 bases, and 13 bases lay between the germline ends. CDR3 residues: CSAVDTETYEQYF. As DNA, the CDR3 is TGCAGTGCTGTAGACACCGAAACCTACGAGCAGTACTTC.

This clonotype was counted a few times. The rearrangement links TRBV10-3 to TRBJ1-1; no firm D call. Germline lookup yields CDR1 ENHRY and CDR2 SYGVKD. Trimming removed 10 bases at V and 0 bases at J, with 9 bases between. The CDR3 has 12 amino acids. CDR3 in amino acids: CATTGMNTEAFF. DNA of the CDR3: TGTGCCACGACGGGTATGAACACTGAAGCTTTCTTT.

V gene TRBV7-3 combines with J gene TRBJ2-2; TRBD1 aligns across 8 bases. The germline V gene encodes CDR1 SGHTA and CDR2 FQGTGA. This CDR3 has 15 residues. With V trimmed by 5 bases and J by 8 bases, 10 bases remained unmatched. CDR3 in amino acids: CASSPSTGVTGELFF. CDR3 in DNA: TGTGCCAGCAGCCCCTCGACAGGGGTGACGGGGGAGCTGTTTTTT. Combining the CDR3 with reference TRBV7-3 and TRBJ2-2 gives the whole variable domain GAGVSQTPSNKVTEKGKYVELRCDPISGHTALYWYRQSLGQGPEFLIYFQGTGAADDSGLPNDRFFAVRPEGSVSTLKIQRTERGDSAVYLCASSPSTGVTGELFFGEGSRLTVL.

This chain uses TRBV11-2 with TRBJ2-7; TRBD2 agrees at 10 bases. There are 20 residues in the CDR3. Germline lookup yields CDR1 SGHAT and CDR2 FQNNGV. Trimming removed 5 bases from V and 0 bases from J; junction bases left unmatched: 19. CDR3 DNA: TGTGCCAGCAGCCATCCCCCCCAGGAGCTAGCGGGAGCTCCCTCCTACGAGCAGTACTTC. Protein sequence: CASSHPPQELAGAPSYEQYF. The full variable domain, with the rest looked up from reference TRBV11-2 and TRBJ2-7, is EAGVAQSPRYKIIEKRQSVAFWCNPISGHATLYWYQQILGQGPKLLIQFQNNGVVDDSQLPKDRFSAERLKGVDSTLKIQPAKLEDSAVYLCASSHPPQELAGAPSYEQYFGPGTRLTVT.

The rearrangement links TRBV9 to TRBJ1-6; D is undetermined. The CDR3 totals 14 residues. Germline values: CDR1 SGDLS, CDR2 YYNGEE. V was cut by 0 bases and J by 9 bases, with 10 bases left in between. CDR3 DNA sequence: TGTGCCAGCAGCGTAGACGTGAGAGTTTCACCCCTCCACTTT. It encodes CASSVDVRVSPLHF.

This clonotype came up once. J is TRBJ1-2 and V is TRBV4-1; D call uncertain. The length of the CDR3 is 17 residues. V lost 1 base, J lost 1 base, and 16 bases lay in between. The V gene's germline CDR1 is MGHRA and CDR2 YSYEKL. The CDR3 loop reads CASSQGLAGRLNYGYTF. CDR3 coding DNA: TGCGCCAGCAGCCAAGGGCTTGCAGGACGACTTAACTATGGCTACACCTTC.

The chain is built from TRBV7-9 and TRBJ2-2; maybe TRBD1 (6 bases). Trimming left V 4 bases short and J 6 bases short, with 18 bases between. The CDR3 length is 16 residues. Germline V lookup: CDR1 SEHNR, CDR2 FQNEAQ (reference sequence). The CDR3 DNA reads TGTGCCAGCAGCTCAGGGACAAACCGGCGGGCCGGGGAGCTGTTTTTT. As protein: CASSSGTNRRAGELFF.

The V gene is TRBV20-1, the J gene TRBJ2-5; 7 positions agree with TRBD1. The ends lost 6 bases at V and 4 bases at J; junction bases unmatched: 5. This CDR3 has 12 residues. CDR1 DFQATT and CDR2 SNEGSKA come from the germline V gene (reference sequence). CDR3 loop: CSAKTGIETQYF. CDR3 DNA sequence: TGCAGTGCCAAGACAGGGATAGAGACCCAGTACTTC.

V usage is TRBV13 and J usage is TRBJ2-4, with unresolved D. V lost 3 bases and J lost 3, with 6 bases in between. The CDR3 length is 13 residues. CDR1 is PRHDT and CDR2 is FYEKMQ in the germline V gene (reference sequence). Here the CDR3 reads CASSLEGKNIQYF. DNA for the CDR3: TGTGCCAGCAGCTTGGAAGGCAAAAACATTCAGTACTTC.

The chain links TRBV27 to TRBJ1-2; perhaps TRBD1 as D (6 bases). Germline V lookup: CDR1 MNHEY, CDR2 SMNVEV (reference sequence). V gave up 4 bases and J gave up 3 bases, with 15 bases separating them. This CDR3 contains 15 residues. Here the CDR3 DNA reads TGTGCCAGCAGTTCCAAATCCGGGACATACTATGGCTACACCTTC. Residues: CASSSKSGTYYGYTF.

This chain connects TRBV5-5 to TRBJ2-5, with 7 bases matching TRBD2. From germline, CDR1 is SGHKS and CDR2 YYEKEE (reference sequence). The CDR3 is 15 residues long. Trimming at V came to 2 bases and at J to 7 bases, leaving 11 bases not matched to a gene. The chain's CDR3 is CASSFSSSGLGTQYF. The CDR3 DNA sequence: TGTGCCAGCAGCTTCTCCTCTAGCGGCTTGGGGACCCAGTACTTC.

The chain links TRBV24-1 to TRBJ1-5; tentative D call: TRBD1 (6 bases). Germline CDR1 KGHDR, CDR2 SFDVKD. Trimming removed 0 bases from V and 5 bases from J, with 7 bases in between. There are 14 residues in the CDR3. The CDR3 DNA reads TGTGCCACCAGTGATTTGGCAGGGGATCAGCCCCAGCATTTT. Its protein product is CATSDLAGDQPQHF.

This clonotype showed up just once. The rearrangement uses TRBV7-9 and TRBJ2-5; the match to TRBD2 covers 7 bases. CDR1 and CDR2 from the germline V gene are SEHNR and FQNEAQ (reference sequence). The CDR3 is 16 residues long. J lost 4 bases, V lost 2 bases, and 10 bases had no gene match. The CDR3 loop is CASSLWLAARGETQYF. The CDR3 DNA reads as TGTGCCAGCAGCTTATGGCTAGCGGCTAGAGGAGAGACCCAGTACTTC.

The chain couples TRBV3-1 to TRBJ1-5, with TRBD1 as a possible D gene (5 bases). The V gene lost 2 bases and the J gene lost 2 bases, with 19 bases spanning the gap. The CDR3 spans 18 residues. Germline assignment: CDR1 LGHDT and CDR2 YNNKEL (reference sequence). This CDR3 reads CASSQNFAGMIGNQPQHF. DNA for the CDR3: TGTGCCAGCAGCCAAAATTTTGCAGGGATGATTGGCAATCAGCCCCAGCATTTT. Based on the CDR3 plus reference TRBV3-1 and TRBJ1-5, the full variable domain is DTAVSQTPKYLVTQMGNDKSIKCEQNLGHDTMYWYKQDSKKFLKIMFSYNNKELIINETVPNRFSPKSPDKAHLNLHINSLELGDSAVYFCASSQNFAGMIGNQPQHFGDGTRLSIL.

The chain carries TRBV7-9 and TRBJ1-1; D is ambiguous. Germline loops: CDR1 SEHNR, CDR2 FQNEAQ (reference sequence). Trimming took 3 bases from V and 0 from J, leaving 11 bases between them. The CDR3 totals 15 residues. In nucleotides, the CDR3 is TGTGCCAGCAGCTTTCGTGGCTACCTGAACACTGAAGCTTTCTTT. Translating gives CASSFRGYLNTEAFF.

There are many counts of this clonotype. The chain joins TRBV2 to TRBJ1-5; D gene uncertain. The CDR3 runs to 14 residues. Germline V gene lookup returns CDR1 SNHLY and CDR2 FYNNEI. V gave up 6 bases and J gave up 2 bases, with 11 bases separating them. CDR3 in DNA: TGTGCCAGCAGGGAGGGTTGGGGCAATCAGCCCCAGCATTTT. It yields the protein CASREGWGNQPQHF. Full variable domain (outside the CDR3, taken from reference TRBV2 and TRBJ1-5): EPEVTQTPSHQVTQMGQEVILRCVPISNHLYFYWYRQILGQKVEFLVSFYNNEISEKSEIFDDQFSVERPDGSNFTLKIRSTKLEDSAMYFCASREGWGNQPQHFGDGTRLSIL.